This T cell receptor (beta chain) was sequenced for a study of blood T cells in healthy people across ages. General study findings and limits: When set beside aged donors, long-lived donors presented more naive CD4+ cells and higher diversity. Underestimates were what the diversity estimates from one million T cells were considered to be.

A second about 6 to 12 cycle PCR used barcoded and J-beta primers. Every cDNA molecule bore a tag from a template-switch adaptor containing 12 random nucleotides. MiXCR, applied by TCRdb to the 5' RACE reads, yields one record per CDR3 protein. The top ten hold more than 2% of the sample, which has about 1.8 million distinct CDR3 sequences, about 49% seen once. This clonotype was counted a few times. As yet, its antigen is unknown. The V and J ends lost 8 bases and 1 base respectively, with 14 bases between them. The CDR3 has 14 amino acids. Investigators took around 10 milliliters of peripheral blood from every donor.

The rearrangement links TRBV12-3 or TRBV12-4 to TRBJ1-1; no clear D gene. This receptor was obtained from a woman between 40 and 50 years old in good health. The sequencing sample was made of blood. CDR3 nucleotides: TGTGCCAGCCGTCTTGGGAGCTCGAACACTGAAGCTTTCTTT. Residues: CASRLGSSNTEAFF.